The present T cell receptor (beta chain) was sequenced within a study of T cell responses to AZD1222 COVID-19 vaccine. Trimming removed 7 bases from V and 2 bases from J; junction bases left unmatched: 5. Per the germline V gene, CDR1 is KGHDR and CDR2 is SFDVKD. The CDR3 consists of 15 residues. On this clone: Antigen unknown.

This table comes from immunoSEQ multiplex PCR, and its TCRdb copy is limited to in-frame clones, with some not included. This table holds 120,000 or so clones, 90% found once. Findings and caveats of the study: Clonal diversity was possibly underestimated, and white British individuals and females predominated among donors. It was only a handful of AZD1222 recipients who were seropositive at baseline.

This chain connects TRBV24-1 to TRBJ2-1, with TRBD1 identical over 9 bases. The sequence came from an adult in good health. The specimen comprised peripheral blood, sampled on day 0 of MenACWY control vaccination. In DNA form, the CDR3 reads TGTGCCACCAGGCCAGACAGGGGGACCTACAATGAGCAGTTCTTC. Protein product: CATRPDRGTYNEQFF.